This T cell receptor beta chain was recorded in a study of T cells in Graves' hyperthyroidism and ophthalmopathy. The germline CDR1 and CDR2 sequences are MNHEY and SVGEGT. The CDR3 is 12 residues long. V was pared by 8 bases and J by 1 base, with 6 bases between. This clonotype showed up just a few times. TCR beta CDR3 regions were amplified from RNA. HTBI primers drove first-round RT-PCR of the TCR CDR3. TCRdb called the multiplex PCR reads again in MiXCR, with one record for every CDR3 protein. The table shows some 760,000 distinct CDR3 sequences, with about 15% occurring only once. The sequencing sample was made of blood. This TCR came from a woman under 30 with Graves' hyperthyroidism. The rearrangement links TRBV6-2 or TRBV6-3 to TRBJ2-1, with a weak D call TRBD2 (5 bases). The CDR3 nucleotides are TGTGCCAGCTGGAGGTCCTACAATGAGCAGTTCTTC. Translated, it gives CASWRSYNEQFF.